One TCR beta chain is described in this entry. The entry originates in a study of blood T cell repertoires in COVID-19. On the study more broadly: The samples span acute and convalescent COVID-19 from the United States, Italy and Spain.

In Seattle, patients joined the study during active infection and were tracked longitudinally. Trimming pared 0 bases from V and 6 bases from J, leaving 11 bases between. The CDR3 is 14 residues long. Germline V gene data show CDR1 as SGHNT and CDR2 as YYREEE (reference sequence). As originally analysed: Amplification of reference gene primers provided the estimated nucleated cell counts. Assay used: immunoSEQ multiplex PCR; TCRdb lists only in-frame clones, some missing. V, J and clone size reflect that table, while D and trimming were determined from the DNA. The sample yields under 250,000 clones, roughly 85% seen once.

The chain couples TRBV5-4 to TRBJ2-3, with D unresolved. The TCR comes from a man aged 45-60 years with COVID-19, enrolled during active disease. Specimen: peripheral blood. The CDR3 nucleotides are TGTGCCAGCAGCTTGGAGTTTTACGGGGATACGCAGTATTTT. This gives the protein CASSLEFYGDTQYF.